These T cell receptor beta chains were read from a single sample in a study of beta chain features in type 1 diabetes. Assay: immunoSEQ multiplex PCR; the TCRdb copy retains only in-frame clones and omits some. This table has hundreds of thousands of clones, 68% appearing once. Sequenced material: naive CD4+ T cells from blood. These receptors were taken from a man aged 25-45 years in good health. Both conserved end residues are part of each CDR3. A D gene is named only where the DNA matches it firmly. Clone size is given for some rows only: seen once, a few or many times, or a class if the clone is expanded.

V: TRBV5-1
size: once
J: TRBJ2-5
D: TRBD2
CDR3: CASSLAGRAPETQYF
DNA: TGCGCCAGCAGCTTGGCCGGGAGGGCCCCAGAGACCCAGTACTTC

V: TRBV10-1
size: NA
J: TRBJ2-7
D: TRBD1
CDR3: CASSRDRVSYEQYF
DNA: TGCGCCAGCAGTCGGGACAGGGTGTCCTACGAGCAGTACTTC

V: TRBV5-4
size: NA
J: TRBJ1-6
D: NA
CDR3: CASSLRENNSPLHF
DNA: TGTGCCAGCAGCTTGAGGGAGAATAATTCACCCCTCCACTTT

V: TRBV2
size: NA
J: TRBJ1-6
D: NA
CDR3: CASGGPNNSPLHF
DNA: TGTGCCAGCGGGGGACCTAATAATTCACCCCTCCACTTT

V: TRBV9
size: NA
J: TRBJ2-3
D: TRBD1
CDR3: CASSPRAQGLTDTQYF
DNA: TGTGCCAGCAGCCCTAGGGCACAGGGGCTCACAGATACGCAGTATTTT

V: TRBV30
size: NA
J: TRBJ2-5
D: TRBD1
CDR3: CAWSVLTGREETQYF
DNA: TGTGCCTGGAGTGTCCTGACAGGGAGAGAAGAGACCCAGTACTTC

V: TRBV10-3
size: NA
J: TRBJ2-7
D: NA
CDR3: CAISLGYSYEQYF
DNA: TGTGCCATCAGTCTAGGTTATTCCTACGAGCAGTACTTC

V: TRBV6-6
size: NA
J: TRBJ2-1
D: NA
CDR3: CASFTRNNEQFF
DNA: TGTGCCAGCTTCACCCGGAACAATGAGCAGTTCTTC

V: TRBV29-1
size: once
J: TRBJ2-3
D: NA
CDR3: CSVETSTTDTQYF
DNA: TGCAGCGTTGAAACTAGCACGACAGATACGCAGTATTTT

V: TRBV7-2
size: NA
J: TRBJ2-1
D: NA
CDR3: CASSPSPDLGYNEQFF
DNA: TGTGCCAGCAGCCCTAGCCCGGACCTTGGCTACAATGAGCAGTTCTTC

V: TRBV7-2
size: NA
J: TRBJ2-1
D: NA
CDR3: CASSSSRMVEQFF
DNA: TGTGCCAGCAGCTCCTCTAGAATGGTTGAGCAGTTCTTC

V: TRBV29-1
size: few
J: TRBJ2-2
D: NA
CDR3: CSVDGRNGELFF
DNA: TGCAGCGTTGACGGCAGAAACGGGGAGCTGTTTTTT

V: TRBV10-3
size: NA
J: TRBJ2-1
D: TRBD2
CDR3: CAIRGTSGTHSYNEQFF
DNA: TGTGCCATCAGGGGGACTAGCGGGACCCACTCCTACAATGAGCAGTTCTTC

V: TRBV30
size: NA
J: TRBJ2-5
D: NA
CDR3: CAWSEGGRRNF
DNA: TGTGCCTGGAGTGAGGGAGGCCGAAGAAACTTC

V: TRBV14
size: NA
J: TRBJ1-1
D: NA
CDR3: CASSQKDGGAFF
DNA: TGTGCCAGCAGCCAAAAGGACGGAGGAGCTTTCTTT

V: TRBV7-2
size: NA
J: TRBJ2-7
D: NA
CDR3: CASSLEGREQYF
DNA: TGTGCCAGCAGCTTAGAAGGGCGTGAGCAGTACTTC

V: TRBV29-1
size: once
J: TRBJ2-7
D: TRBD1
CDR3: CSVAGQGSEQYF
DNA: TGCAGCGTTGCGGGACAGGGTTCCGAGCAGTACTTC

V: TRBV28
size: few
J: TRBJ2-5
D: TRBD1
CDR3: CASSFTGGIVETQYF
DNA: TGTGCCAGCAGTTTCACAGGGGGCATTGTAGAGACCCAGTACTTC

V: TRBV30
size: NA
J: TRBJ2-7
D: NA
CDR3: CAWAGQPYEQYF
DNA: TGTGCCTGGGCTGGACAGCCCTACGAGCAGTACTTC

V: TRBV30
size: NA
J: TRBJ1-4
D: TRBD1
CDR3: CAWSAGQGGEKLFF
DNA: TGTGCCTGGAGTGCGGGACAGGGGGGTGAAAAACTGTTTTTT